These 21 T cell receptor beta chains were all obtained from the same sample, sequenced in a study of OX40 agonist ivuxolimab in advanced cancers. TCRdb keeps only in-frame clones here, not all; method: immunoSEQ multiplex PCR. Altogether about 11,000 clones are present, around 84% being singletons, with the ten largest covering about 20%. Sequences were derived from CD4+ or CD8+ T cells sorted from blood, sampled in a trial of the OX40 agonist ivuxolimab. The receptors come from an adult with an advanced solid tumor such as melanoma, head and neck, liver or kidney cancer.

CDR3 sequence: CASSLADVGYGYTF. The CDR3 DNA sequence: TGCGCCAGCAGCTTGGCCGACGTTGGCTATGGCTACACCTTC. The rearrangement joins TRBV5-1 to TRBJ1-2; D not certain. Trimming took off 0 bases at V and 4 bases at J, with 10 bases between the two ends. This CDR3 region has 14 residues. The germline V gene encodes CDR1 SGHRS and CDR2 YFSETQ.

This clone has just a few counts. V gene TRBV29-1 combines with J gene TRBJ2-1, with 10 bases identical to TRBD2. The V gene's germline CDR1 is SQVTM and CDR2 ANQGSEA. The V gene end was trimmed by 5 bases and the J gene end by 8 bases; junction bases not matched to a gene: 9. The CDR3 is 14 residues long. In DNA, the CDR3 is TGCAGCGTTACACCTAGCGGGAGATCTTATGAGCAGTTCTTC. Translating gives CSVTPSGRSYEQFF.

This chain uses TRBV30 with TRBJ2-3, with 8 positions matching TRBD1. The CDR3 totals 14 residues. The J segment lost 4 bases and the V segment lost 2 bases, leaving 5 bases of the junction unmatched. Germline V gene lookup returns CDR1 GTSNPN and CDR2 SVGIG (reference sequence). The CDR3 region has the DNA TGTGCCTGGAGTTGGGACAGGCCCCCAGATACGCAGTATTTT. Its translation: CAWSWDRPPDTQYF.

This clone was detected a few times. This sequence joins TRBV2 and TRBJ1-2, with unresolved D. V was pared by 4 bases and J by 4 bases, with 1 base between. CDR3 length: 10 amino acids. Germline CDR1 reads SNHLY; CDR2 reads FYNNEI. The CDR3 here is CASSGYGYTF. CDR3 nucleotides: TGTGCCAGCAGTGGCTATGGCTACACCTTC.

This clone was counted between two and nine times. The V gene is TRBV7-9, the J gene TRBJ2-5; 8 bases line up with TRBD1. The ends lost 5 bases at V and 5 bases at J; junction bases unmatched: 10. Per the germline V gene, CDR1 is SEHNR and CDR2 is FQNEAQ (reference sequence). This CDR3 region has 15 residues. The CDR3 reads CASSPDRDRRETQYF. Written as DNA, the CDR3 is TGTGCCAGCAGCCCGGACCGGGACAGGAGGGAGACCCAGTACTTC.

The chain joins TRBV7-8 to TRBJ2-7; tentative D call: TRBD2 (6 bases). There are 14 residues in the CDR3. Per germline, CDR1 SGHVS and CDR2 FQNEAQ. Trimming took off 4 bases at V and 6 bases at J, with 16 bases between the two ends. The CDR3 DNA reads TGTGCCAGCAGCTCCGCGGGACTCTCCCCCGAGCAGTACTTC. Its translation is CASSSAGLSPEQYF.

The chain links TRBV7-8 to TRBJ2-1; D is uncertain. Trimming left V 0 bases short and J 3 bases short, with 0 bases between. Germline-derived CDR1 and CDR2 are SGHVS and FQNEAQ. The CDR3 loop spans 12 amino acids. CDR3 sequence reads: CASSLAYNEQFF. CDR3 DNA sequence: TGTGCCAGCAGCTTAGCCTACAATGAGCAGTTCTTC.

In its sample, this clone was seen a few times. The rearrangement joins TRBV6-1 to TRBJ1-1, with unresolved D. The V end was cut by 5 bases, the J end by 7 bases, with 5 bases between. Germline values: CDR1 MNHNS, CDR2 SASEGT. The CDR3 sequence is 10 residues long. The CDR3, as DNA: TGTGCCAGCAGTTCGGTTGAAGCTTTCTTT. This translates into CASSSVEAFF.

The V gene is TRBV5-5, the J gene TRBJ1-5; D gene unclear. Germline-derived CDR1 and CDR2 are SGHKS and YYEKEE (reference sequence). V shed 2 bases and J shed 7 bases, with 10 bases lying between them. This CDR3 comprises 13 residues. For the CDR3, the DNA is TGTGCCAGCAGCTTTACAGAACTACAGCCCCAGCATTTT. Translated: CASSFTELQPQHF.

A single count supports this clone. The V and J genes are TRBV19 and TRBJ1-1; 7 bases fit TRBD1. Germline assignment: CDR1 LNHDA and CDR2 SQIVND (reference sequence). There are 14 residues in the CDR3. V shed 7 bases and J 1 base; nucleotides not matched to a gene: 6. The CDR3 sequence is CASNWQGGNTEAFF. CDR3 nucleotide sequence: TGTGCCAGTAATTGGCAGGGGGGGAACACTGAAGCTTTCTTT.

The chain links TRBV6-1 to TRBJ2-7; D may match TRBD1 or TRBD2 (5 bases each). The V end lost 2 bases, the J end lost 4 bases, and 15 bases lay between the germline ends. The CDR3 is 15 amino acids. Germline V lookup: CDR1 MNHNS, CDR2 SASEGT. The CDR3 DNA follows: TGTGCCAGCAGTGAAAGTGGGGGTATGGGATACGAGCAGTACTTC. It codes for CASSESGGMGYEQYF.

The chain is built from TRBV7-9 and TRBJ2-4, with D tentatively TRBD1 (6 bases). Per the germline V gene, CDR1 is SEHNR and CDR2 is FQNEAQ (reference sequence). This CDR3 spans 15 amino acids. V lost 5 bases, J lost 3 bases, and 14 bases lay in between. In nucleotides, the CDR3 is TGTGCCAGCAGCCTTACAGGGTCGGGCAAAAACATTCAGTACTTC. Translation: CASSLTGSGKNIQYF.

The gene calls are TRBV30 and TRBJ2-7; D might be TRBD2 (6 bases). CDR1 and CDR2 (germline): GTSNPN, SVGIG (reference sequence). The CDR3 totals 12 residues. V lost 4 bases and J lost 6, with 13 bases in between. The CDR3 region has the DNA TGTGCCTGGATCGGGGGTTCAGCCGAGCAGTACTTC. Translation: CAWIGGSAEQYF. The variable domain in full, completed from reference TRBV30 and TRBJ2-7, reads SQTIHQWPATLVQPVGSPLSLECTVEGTSNPNLYWYRQAAGRGLQLLFYSVGIGQISSEVPQNLSASRPQDRQFILSSKKLLLSDSGFYLCAWIGGSAEQYFGPGTRLTVT.

This chain connects TRBV6-5 to TRBJ1-1, with 7 bases identical to TRBD1. CDR1 MNHEY and CDR2 SVGAGI come from the germline V gene. This CDR3 is built from 14 residues. With V trimmed by 5 bases and J by 7 bases, 10 bases remained unmatched. The CDR3 region has the DNA TGTGCCAGCAGTCTTACTACAGGGGCATTTGAAGCTTTCTTT. This translates into CASSLTTGAFEAFF.

The rearrangement links TRBV5-1 to TRBJ1-1; D not resolved. Per germline, CDR1 SGHRS and CDR2 YFSETQ. The V gene lost 4 bases and the J gene lost 3 bases, with 16 bases spanning the gap. The length of the CDR3 is 15 residues. As DNA, the CDR3 is TGCGCCAGCAGCCTTCGAGGTCGGTCGGACACTGAAGCTTTCTTT. Amino acid sequence: CASSLRGRSDTEAFF.

This sequence joins TRBV5-5 and TRBJ1-1; perhaps TRBD1 as D (6 bases). This CDR3 contains 15 residues. The germline V and J ends were trimmed by 1 base and 1 base, with 11 bases remaining between them. Looked up from germline, CDR1 is SGHKS and CDR2 is YYEKEE (reference sequence). The CDR3 here is CASSLSHRANTEAFF. The CDR3 DNA sequence: TGTGCCAGCAGCTTGAGCCACAGGGCGAACACTGAAGCTTTCTTT.

This clone was counted a few times. Other DNA variants within this sample encode the same CDR3. The rearrangement links TRBV18 to TRBJ1-2; no definite D call. V gave up 0 bases and J gave up 4 bases, with 9 bases separating them. This CDR3 is 14 amino acids long. CDR1 and CDR2 from the germline V gene are KGHSH and LQKENI. This CDR3 reads CASSPPTESYGYTF. The DNA for the CDR3 is TGTGCCAGCTCACCACCGACGGAGAGCTATGGCTACACCTTC.

A single count supports this clone. The chain has TRBV5-1 and TRBJ2-7; no clear D. V lost 4 bases to trimming and J lost 3 bases, with 5 bases between them. The CDR3 has 11 residues. The germline CDR1 and CDR2 sequences are SGHRS and YFSETQ. CDR3 nucleotide sequence: TGCGCCAGCAGCCTAAACTACGAGCAGTACTTC. The encoded protein is CASSLNYEQYF.

The chain joins TRBV6-5 to TRBJ2-3; no definite D call. The CDR3 runs 14 residues. Per the germline V gene, CDR1 is MNHEY and CDR2 is SVGAGI. V lost 0 bases to trimming and J lost 6 bases, with 10 bases between them. CDR3 residues: CASSYSPSYDTQYF. CDR3 DNA sequence: TGTGCCAGCAGTTACTCCCCTAGTTACGATACGCAGTATTTT.

J is TRBJ1-2 and V is TRBV6-5; a possible D gene is TRBD1 (6 bases). Trimming left V 0 bases short and J 8 bases short, with 13 bases between. The CDR3 has 14 residues. Looked up from germline, CDR1 is MNHEY and CDR2 is SVGAGI. The CDR3 protein is CASSYSRGARGYTF. The CDR3 DNA reads TGTGCCAGCAGTTACTCGCGGGGGGCAAGGGGCTACACCTTC.

The genes are TRBV19 and TRBJ1-2, with D possibly TRBD1 on 5 matching bases. Looked up from germline, CDR1 is LNHDA and CDR2 is SQIVND (reference sequence). Trimming pared 3 bases from V and 2 bases from J, leaving 16 bases between. This CDR3 is built from 16 residues. The CDR3 spells CASSIQGGSSNYGYTF. As DNA, the CDR3 is TGTGCCAGTAGTATCCAGGGTGGCAGCTCAAACTATGGCTACACCTTC. The whole variable domain, remainder taken from reference TRBV19 and TRBJ1-2, is DGGITQSPKYLFRKEGQNVTLSCEQNLNHDAMYWYRQDPGQGLRLIYYSQIVNDFQKGDIAEGYSVSREKKESFPLTVTSAQKNPTAFYLCASSIQGGSSNYGYTFGSGTRLTVV.